These 32 T cell receptor beta chains share one sample of origin, sequenced in a study of blood T cell repertoires in COVID-19. Clones were sequenced by immunoSEQ multiplex PCR, and TCRdb holds only the in-frame ones, with some missing. The repertoire consists of around 220,000 clones, with over 80% occurring once and the leading ten covering approximately 2%. Sequenced: PBMCs or T cells enriched from blood (not recorded which). Every receptor here comes from a young woman who had recovered from COVID-19.

This chain connects TRBV6-5 to TRBJ1-2, with TRBD1 identical over 10 bases. This CDR3 is built from 15 residues. After removal of 0 bases from V and 6 bases from J, the junction contained 4 bases not matched to a gene. CDR1 is MNHEY, CDR2 SVGAGI, per germline. The CDR3 is CASSYSPGTGDGYTF. The CDR3 DNA reads as TGTGCCAGCAGTTACTCCCCAGGGACAGGGGATGGCTACACCTTC.

The V gene is TRBV7-9, the J gene TRBJ2-2; no definite D call. This CDR3 has 15 residues. CDR1 is SEHNR, CDR2 FQNEAQ, per germline (reference sequence). Trimming left V 0 bases short and J 4 bases short, with 9 bases between. The CDR3, as DNA: TGTGCCAGCAGCTTAGCGCGGCCGGGCACCGGGGAGCTGTTTTTT. Amino acids: CASSLARPGTGELFF.

J is TRBJ1-1 and V is TRBV7-2; a weak D match, TRBD1 (5 bases). This CDR3 has 15 residues. Trimming cost V 6 bases and J 0 bases, with 14 bases left between them. From germline, CDR1 is SGHTA and CDR2 FQGNSA. The CDR3 region is CASSPAGRMNTEAFF. The CDR3 coding sequence is TGTGCCAGCAGTCCCGCGGGGCGGATGAACACTGAAGCTTTCTTT.

The chain is built from TRBV19 and TRBJ2-1; 8 bases are shared with TRBD2. This CDR3 comprises 17 residues. The V gene's germline CDR1 is LNHDA and CDR2 SQIVND (reference sequence). The V gene end was trimmed by 6 bases and the J gene end by 8 bases; junction bases not matched to a gene: 18. CDR3 DNA sequence: TGTGCCAGTAGCCCGCTAGCGGGCCAGGCGGGGGGCGATGAGCAGTTCTTC. Protein product: CASSPLAGQAGGDEQFF.

The chain employs TRBV9 and TRBJ1-2; no clear D. This CDR3 has 12 amino acids. The ends were cut back, 0 bases at V and 7 bases at J, with 7 bases in the middle. The germline V gene has CDR1 SGDLS and CDR2 YYNGEE. CDR3 residues: CASSVAGLGYTF. The CDR3 bases are TGTGCCAGCAGCGTAGCTGGACTTGGCTACACCTTC.

This sequence joins TRBV20-1 and TRBJ1-5, with a possible D match to TRBD1 (5 bases). This CDR3 is 14 amino acids long. The germline CDR1 and CDR2 sequences are DFQATT and SNEGSKA (reference sequence). The ends were cut back, 3 bases at V and 7 bases at J, with 16 bases in the middle. Here the CDR3 DNA reads TGCAGTGCTAGTATGGGGCGAACCGGACAGCCCCAGCATTTT. The encoded protein is CSASMGRTGQPQHF.

Details on this clone: The same CDR3 arises from other DNA sequences in this sample as well. The gene calls are TRBV24-1 and TRBJ1-2; D is uncertain. This CDR3 region has 11 residues. The germline CDR1 and CDR2 sequences are KGHDR and SFDVKD. Trimming removed 3 bases from V and 8 bases from J, with 6 bases in between. The DNA for the CDR3 is TGTGCCACCAGTGATACATTAGGCTACACCTTC. Its translation is CATSDTLGYTF.

This rearrangement joins TRBV5-1 to TRBJ1-1; the D gene is possibly TRBD1 (6 bases). Trimming shortened V by 4 bases and J by 6 bases, and 22 bases separated the two germline ends. This CDR3 comprises 16 residues. Germline V lookup: CDR1 SGHRS, CDR2 YFSETQ. The CDR3 here is CASSARPGGAGAEAFF. In DNA, the CDR3 is TGCGCCAGCAGCGCCCGGCCGGGGGGCGCCGGGGCTGAAGCTTTCTTT.

V usage is TRBV28 and J usage is TRBJ1-2; 9 nucleotides agree with TRBD1. Germline CDR1 is MDHEN and CDR2 is SYDVKM. After removal of 6 bases from V and 4 bases from J, the junction contained 9 bases not matched to a gene. The CDR3 sequence is 15 residues long. In DNA, the CDR3 is TGTGCCAGCAGGGGGACAGGGAACAACATCTATGGCTACACCTTC. It translates to CASRGTGNNIYGYTF.

The chain uses TRBV6-2 or TRBV6-3 and TRBJ1-6; tentative D call: TRBD1 (6 bases). The CDR3 runs 16 residues. Looked up from germline, CDR1 is MNHEY and CDR2 is SVGEGT. Trimming cost V 6 bases and J 7 bases, with 19 bases left between them. The CDR3 bases are TGTGCCAGCAGCCCAGGACAGCGGTCGGGCAATTCACCCCTCCACTTT. Translating it yields CASSPGQRSGNSPLHF.

The CDR3 nucleotides read TGCGCCAGCAGCTTGGGAGCAGGCGGCTACACCTTC. Residues: CASSLGAGGYTF. The chain carries TRBV5-1 and TRBJ1-2; the D is unclear. Germline lookup yields CDR1 SGHRS and CDR2 YFSETQ. The CDR3 loop spans 12 amino acids. The germline V and J ends were trimmed by 0 bases and 8 bases, with 8 bases remaining between them. The full variable domain, its missing parts supplied by reference TRBV5-1 and TRBJ1-2, is KAGVTQTPRYLIKTRGQQVTLSCSPISGHRSVSWYQQTPGQGLQFLFEYFSETQRNKGNFPGRFSGRQFSNSRSEMNVSTLELGDSALYLCASSLGAGGYTFGSGTRLTVV.

The CDR3 DNA reads TGTGCCAGCAGTTTTTTACAGGGAAAGAATTCACCCCTCCACTTT. It codes for CASSFLQGKNSPLHF. The chain links TRBV27 to TRBJ1-6, with a tentative D call TRBD1 (6 bases). This CDR3 spans 15 amino acids. The germline V and J ends were trimmed by 3 bases and 7 bases, with 13 bases remaining between them. Germline V lookup: CDR1 MNHEY, CDR2 SMNVEV (reference sequence).

This rearrangement joins TRBV7-8 to TRBJ2-7; maybe TRBD2 (5 bases). V was shortened by 5 bases and J by 0 bases, with 11 bases between the two germline ends. The CDR3 runs to 14 residues. Germline CDR1 reads SGHVS; CDR2 reads FQNEAQ. The DNA for the CDR3 is TGTGCCAGCAGCGGCCGGGATCTCTCCTACGAGCAGTACTTC. This gives the protein CASSGRDLSYEQYF.

This clone came up a few times. Within the sample, other DNA sequences also encode this same CDR3. The chain combines TRBV5-5 with TRBJ1-1, with D maybe TRBD1 (6 bases). There are 13 residues in the CDR3. From germline, CDR1 is SGHKS and CDR2 YYEKEE (reference sequence). The V and J ends lost 2 bases and 3 bases respectively, with 8 bases between them. CDR3 nucleotide sequence: TGTGCCAGCAGCTTACAGGGCGACACTGAAGCTTTCTTT. Protein sequence: CASSLQGDTEAFF. Drawing the rest from reference TRBV5-5 and TRBJ1-1, the complete variable domain is DAGVTQSPTHLIKTRGQQVTLRCSPISGHKSVSWYQQVLGQGPQFIFQYYEKEERGRGNFPDRFSARQFPNYSSELNVNALLLGDSALYLCASSLQGDTEAFFGQGTRLTVV.

This chain links TRBV5-8 with TRBJ1-4; 9 bases align to TRBD1. V dropped 0 bases and J dropped 7; count of bases not matched to a gene: 10. The V gene's germline CDR1 is SGHTS and CDR2 YDEGEE. This CDR3 is 17 amino acids long. This CDR3 reads CASSLGDRASDGEKLFF. CDR3 nucleotides: TGTGCCAGCAGCTTGGGGGACAGGGCCTCCGATGGTGAAAAACTGTTTTTT.

The gene calls are TRBV7-9 and TRBJ2-1; 8 nucleotides agree with TRBD1. Germline V lookup: CDR1 SEHNR, CDR2 FQNEAQ (reference sequence). J gave up 8 bases and V 1 base, and 10 bases lay outside the gene matches. The CDR3 covers 16 residues. CDR3 sequence (DNA): TGTGCCAGCAGCTTAGGGACAGGGAAATCTTTCGATGAGCAGTTCTTC. It codes for CASSLGTGKSFDEQFF.

This chain connects TRBV4-3 to TRBJ1-3; D gene uncertain. The CDR3 is made up of 15 amino acids. Trimming removed 5 bases from V and 0 bases from J, with 11 bases in between. Germline CDR1 and CDR2: LGHNA and YSLEER. The CDR3 region is CASSDMAGSGNTIYF. The CDR3, as DNA: TGCGCCAGCAGCGATATGGCGGGCTCTGGAAACACCATATATTTT.

CDR3 sequence reads: CASRWGGGQETQYF. The CDR3 DNA reads as TGTGCCAGCAGATGGGGCGGGGGACAAGAGACCCAGTACTTC. This sequence joins TRBV11-2 and TRBJ2-5, with 7 bases identical to TRBD2. J was trimmed by 2 bases and V by 6 bases; bases with no gene match: 6. The CDR3 sequence is 14 residues long. The germline V gene has CDR1 SGHAT and CDR2 FQNNGV.

This chain links TRBV28 with TRBJ1-1, with D unresolved. Trimming took off 7 bases at V and 6 bases at J, with 18 bases between the two ends. Germline loops: CDR1 MDHEN, CDR2 SYDVKM. The CDR3 has 14 residues. The CDR3 is CASTREGGYSEAFF. In nucleotides, the CDR3 is TGTGCCAGCACCCGAGAGGGCGGGTACTCTGAAGCTTTCTTT.

The rearrangement links TRBV28 to TRBJ2-7; D might be TRBD1 (6 bases). The V gene's germline CDR1 is MDHEN and CDR2 SYDVKM. This CDR3 contains 14 residues. Trimming stripped 5 bases from V and 6 bases from J, with 17 bases between. The CDR3 coding sequence is TGTGCCAGCAGTGCGGTACAGGGAATCGGCGAGCAGTACTTC. Residues: CASSAVQGIGEQYF.

This sequence joins TRBV7-8 and TRBJ2-7, with 7 positions matching TRBD1. The CDR3 is 13 amino acids. Looked up from germline, CDR1 is SGHVS and CDR2 is FQNEAQ. With V trimmed by 1 base and J by 8 bases, 5 bases remained unmatched. The CDR3 nucleotides are TGTGCCAGCAGCTTAGGACAGGGTGTCAAGCAGTACTTC. Translating gives CASSLGQGVKQYF.

The chain recombines TRBV4-1 with TRBJ1-6; TRBD1 matches at 8 bases. The V and J ends lost 0 bases and 7 bases, in that order; junction bases with no gene match: 14. CDR3 length: 19 residues. Germline V gene sequence: CDR1 MGHRA, CDR2 YSYEKL. The CDR3 here is CASSQDFAVPGQANSPLHF. The CDR3 DNA reads TGCGCCAGCAGCCAAGATTTCGCGGTACCGGGACAGGCCAATTCACCCCTCCACTTT.

The rearrangement joins TRBV7-8 to TRBJ2-7, with TRBD2 matching over 8 bases. This CDR3 spans 16 amino acids. Germline trimming cut 1 base from V and 1 base from J; bases unmatched to any gene: 6. Germline lookup yields CDR1 SGHVS and CDR2 FQNEAQ. CDR3 protein: CASSLGASGLSYEQYF. Here the CDR3 DNA reads TGTGCCAGCAGCTTAGGGGCTAGCGGGCTTTCCTACGAGCAGTACTTC. Looking up the rest from reference TRBV7-8 and TRBJ2-7 gives the full variable domain: GAGVSQSPRYKVAKRGQDVALRCDPISGHVSLFWYQQALGQGPEFLTYFQNEAQLDKSGLPSDRFFAERPEGSVSTLKIQRTQQEDSAVYLCASSLGASGLSYEQYFGPGTRLTVT.

The rearrangement uses TRBV18 and TRBJ1-2; 9 nucleotides match TRBD1. The CDR3 runs 15 residues. V dropped 5 bases and J dropped 4; count of bases not matched to a gene: 8. Per the germline V gene, CDR1 is KGHSH and CDR2 is LQKENI. Written as DNA, the CDR3 is TGTGCCAGCTCAACAGGGGGCGCGTCCCTCTATGGCTACACCTTC. The encoded protein is CASSTGGASLYGYTF.

CDR3 region: CSAYDRNTGELFF. The CDR3 nucleotides read TGCAGCGCTTATGACAGGAACACCGGGGAGCTGTTTTTT. V and J are TRBV29-1 and TRBJ2-2; D possibly corresponds to TRBD1 (5 bases). Germline V lookup: CDR1 SQVTM, CDR2 ANQGSEA. There are 13 residues in the CDR3. The germline V and J ends were trimmed by 7 bases and 1 base, with 10 bases remaining between them.

The chain recombines TRBV2 with TRBJ1-6; no firm D call. V was shortened by 8 bases and J by 4 bases, with 9 bases between the two germline ends. The CDR3 consists of 13 residues. Per germline, CDR1 SNHLY and CDR2 FYNNEI. CDR3 loop: CASYTSYNSPLHF. CDR3 sequence (DNA): TGTGCCAGCTATACATCGTATAATTCACCCCTCCACTTT. Using reference TRBV2 and TRBJ1-6 for the parts outside the CDR3, the full variable domain is EPEVTQTPSHQVTQMGQEVILRCVPISNHLYFYWYRQILGQKVEFLVSFYNNEISEKSEIFDDQFSVERPDGSNFTLKIRSTKLEDSAMYFCASYTSYNSPLHFGNGTRLTVT.

V usage is TRBV3-1 (or the pseudogene TRBV3-2) and J usage is TRBJ2-7; TRBD1 aligns across 12 bases. Looked up from germline, CDR1 is LGHDT and CDR2 is YNNKEL (reference sequence). Trimming at V came to 4 bases and at J to 5 bases, leaving 3 bases not matched to a gene. The CDR3 runs 14 residues. CDR3 amino acids: CASSLWDRGHEQYF. CDR3 DNA sequence: TGTGCCAGCAGCCTTTGGGACAGGGGGCACGAGCAGTACTTC.

The V gene is TRBV19, the J gene TRBJ1-3; perhaps TRBD1 as D (6 bases). This CDR3 is 16 amino acids long. Trimming stripped 4 bases from V and 0 bases from J, with 13 bases between. Germline CDR1 reads LNHDA; CDR2 reads SQIVND (reference sequence). In DNA, the CDR3 is TGTGCCAGTAGTACTTTGGACAGTCTCTCTGGAAACACCATATATTTT. As protein: CASSTLDSLSGNTIYF.

The chain combines TRBV7-3 with TRBJ1-1, with a weak D call TRBD1 (5 bases). V was cut by 4 bases and J by 1 base, with 13 bases left in between. There are 15 residues in the CDR3. The germline gives CDR1 SGHTA, CDR2 FQGTGA. CDR3 sequence (DNA): TGTGCCAGCAGCTCCACGGACCAGGGGAACACTGAAGCTTTCTTT. This translates into CASSSTDQGNTEAFF.

The V call is TRBV6-6, the J call TRBJ1-4, with 7 nucleotides matching TRBD1. The junction had 14 bases not matched to a gene; V was cut back by 6 bases and J by 4 bases. Germline V gene sequence: CDR1 MNHNY, CDR2 SVGAGI (reference sequence). The length of the CDR3 is 17 residues. The CDR3 loop reads CASRRQGGARGNEKLFF. CDR3 nucleotide sequence: TGTGCCAGCAGACGACAGGGAGGGGCAAGGGGTAATGAAAAACTGTTTTTT.

V is TRBV18 and J is TRBJ2-3, with 10 bases fitting TRBD2. J gave up 10 bases and V 8 bases, and 15 bases lay outside the gene matches. The CDR3 is 15 amino acids. CDR1 and CDR2 (germline): KGHSH, LQKENI. CDR3 bases: TGTGCCAGCCGGGAGAGGAGCGGGGGGGCCGAGTCGCAGTATTTT. Its protein is CASRERSGGAESQYF.

This chain links TRBV6-5 with TRBJ1-1, with 8 bases fitting TRBD1. The V gene's germline CDR1 is MNHEY and CDR2 SVGAGI. The CDR3 loop spans 15 amino acids. The V and J ends lost 2 bases and 5 bases, in that order; junction bases with no gene match: 7. This chain's CDR3 is CASSYGGRGLTEAFF. CDR3 in DNA: TGTGCCAGCAGTTACGGCGGCAGGGGGCTTACTGAAGCTTTCTTT.